This TCR beta chain is drawn from a study of PD-1 blockade in classical Hodgkin lymphoma. Across the study: Nivolumab dosed at 3 mg/kg went to patients intravenously every 2 weeks. Whole-study findings and limits: For complete responders, baseline diversity was comparable to that of newly diagnosed patients.

Assay used: immunoSEQ multiplex PCR; TCRdb lists only in-frame clones, some missing. Of approximately 93,000 clones listed, about 77% were seen once; the top ten hold around 8.9%. Concerning this clone: Its target is unknown.

Time point reported: cycle 4 day 1 (C4D1), after less than seven weeks of nivolumab. Every patient relapsed after autologous stem cell transplantation, and brentuximab vedotin exposure varied. The CDR3 runs 14 residues. Germline V gives CDR1 MNHNY, CDR2 SVGAGI (reference sequence). This chain uses TRBV6-6 with TRBJ2-1; 13 bases agree with TRBD2. This receptor was identified in a human donor with classical Hodgkin lymphoma. The source material was peripheral blood mononuclear cells (PBMCs), sampled before the fourth cycle of nivolumab. DNA of the CDR3: TGTGCTACGAAACTAGCGGGAGGGGGGAATGAGCAGTTCTTC. This encodes CATKLAGGGNEQFF.